Listed below are T cell receptor beta chains from one sample, sequenced in a study of OX40 agonist ivuxolimab in advanced cancers. Sequencing used immunoSEQ multiplex PCR; TCRdb keeps in-frame clones, though not all of them. The sample lists about 95,000 clones, roughly nine tenths occurring once. The sample was CD4+ or CD8+ T cells sorted from blood, taken in a trial of the OX40 agonist ivuxolimab. The receptors shown here come from an adult with an advanced solid tumor such as melanoma, head and neck, liver or kidney cancer. The CDR3 runs from the conserved cysteine through the conserved F or W. D genes are given only for firm matches. The listing skips clone size in some rows; elsewhere it reads once, few, many or a size class.

d_call	v_call	j_call	clone_size	cdr3_nt	cdr3_aa
NA	TRBV5-4	TRBJ1-1	NA	TGTGCCAGCAGCCCAACCACCTACACTGAAGCTTTCTTT	CASSPTTYTEAFF
NA	TRBV29-1	TRBJ1-1	NA	TGCAGCGTCCAGGAGAGGGGATACATGAACACTGAAGCTTTCTTT	CSVQERGYMNTEAFF
NA	TRBV9	TRBJ1-1	once	TGTGCCAGCAGCGGTACAGGGTGGAACACTGAAGCTTTCTTT	CASSGTGWNTEAFF
NA	TRBV4-1	TRBJ2-7	NA	TGCGCCAGCAGCCCCACACGGCAAGGGGGCTACGAGCAGTACTTC	CASSPTRQGGYEQYF
NA	TRBV29-1	TRBJ1-5	NA	TGCAGCGTTGAAGTCGGGGATAGCAATCAGCCCCAGCATTTT	CSVEVGDSNQPQHF
NA	TRBV6-5	TRBJ2-7	NA	TGTGCCAGCAGCCAAGGGACCCAATACGAGCAGTACTTC	CASSQGTQYEQYF
TRBD1	TRBV27	TRBJ2-3	NA	TGTGCCAGCAGTTTATGGGGGGACAGGGGCCCAGATACGCAGTATTTT	CASSLWGDRGPDTQYF
NA	TRBV21-1	TRBJ1-5	NA	TGTGCCAGCAGCAAGAAGGGACAGGGGGCTTACTATAGCAATCAGCCCCAGCATTTT	CASSKKGQGAYYSNQPQHF
NA	TRBV14	TRBJ1-5	NA	TGTGCCAGCAGCCCCCGGACTAATCAGCCCCAGCATTTT	CASSPRTNQPQHF
TRBD2	TRBV7-3	TRBJ2-7	NA	TGTGCCAGCAGCCCCTCCGGGACTAGCGGGAGCAAGCAGTACTTC	CASSPSGTSGSKQYF
NA	TRBV6-5	TRBJ1-1	NA	TGTGCCAGCAGTTACTTCGACGCGAGGGGGGCTGAAGCTTTCTTT	CASSYFDARGAEAFF
TRBD2	TRBV5-6	TRBJ2-5	NA	TGTGCCAGCAGCTTGGATGGGGGGGAGGAGACCCAGTACTTC	CASSLDGGEETQYF
NA	TRBV11-2	TRBJ1-6	few	TGTGCCAGCACTTTCAATCCCTCTTCACCCCTCCACTTT	CASTFNPSSPLHF
NA	TRBV11-1	TRBJ2-1	NA	TGTGCCAGCAGCTTTGGTACTATGGGGGCCGATGAGCAGTTCTTC	CASSFGTMGADEQFF
NA	TRBV9	TRBJ2-1	NA	TGTGCCAGCAGCCTCTACAATGAGCAGTTCTTC	CASSLYNEQFF
TRBD1	TRBV5-1	TRBJ1-4	NA	TGCGCCAGCAGCTCCCGTCGGGACAGGGGTGGAACTAATGAAAAACTGTTTTTT	CASSSRRDRGGTNEKLFF
NA	TRBV7-6	TRBJ1-5	NA	TGTGCCAGCAGCTCCTCCGGGACAAGGACCAGCAATCAGCCCCAGCATTTT	CASSSSGTRTSNQPQHF
NA	TRBV4-1	TRBJ1-2	NA	TGCGCCAGCAGCCAAGATAAGACAGGAGATTTCTATGGCTACACCTTC	CASSQDKTGDFYGYTF
NA	TRBV6-6	TRBJ1-1	NA	TGTGCCAGCAGTCCCGGACTTGAAGCTTTCTTT	CASSPGLEAFF
NA	TRBV23-1	TRBJ1-6	once	TGCGCCAGCCTAGGGCTGTGCTATAATTCACCCCTCCACTTT	CASLGLCYNSPLHF
NA	TRBV10-3	TRBJ2-7	NA	TGTGCCATCAGTCCCGTAGGACGGGGCTACGAGCAGTACTTC	CAISPVGRGYEQYF
NA	TRBV5-6	TRBJ2-1	few	TGTGCCAGCAGCTTGTCCCCCAATGAGCAGTTCTTC	CASSLSPNEQFF
TRBD1	TRBV19	TRBJ1-1	NA	TGTGCCAGTAGTCCACAGGGGGCGGGAACTGAAGCTTTCTTT	CASSPQGAGTEAFF
NA	TRBV6-5	TRBJ1-6	NA	TGTGCCAGCAAAACAGGGACTCATTCACCCCTCCACTTT	CASKTGTHSPLHF
NA	TRBV5-1	TRBJ1-6	NA	TGCGCCAGCAGCTTGGAGGCGGGAACCTATAATTCACCCCTCCACTTT	CASSLEAGTYNSPLHF
TRBD2	TRBV6-6	TRBJ2-3	NA	TGTGCCAGCAGTTACTTGCTAGCGGTAAGGGATACGCAGTATTTT	CASSYLLAVRDTQYF
TRBD1	TRBV25-1	TRBJ1-4	NA	TGTGCCAGCAGGACAGGGGGCGATGAAAAACTGTTTTTT	CASRTGGDEKLFF
NA	TRBV2	TRBJ2-7	NA	TGTGCCAGGGGGACCGCAGCCTCCTACGAGCAGTACTTC	CARGTAASYEQYF
NA	TRBV4-1	TRBJ1-3	NA	TGCGCCAGCAGCCCTACAGCGGTCTCTGGAAACACCATATATTTT	CASSPTAVSGNTIYF
NA	TRBV19	TRBJ1-5	NA	TGTGCCAGTAACTCGAGGGGCACCGAGAGCAATCAGCCCCAGCATTTT	CASNSRGTESNQPQHF
TRBD1	TRBV19	TRBJ1-2	few	TGTGCCAGTAGTGACAGGGCTCTTGGCTACACCTTC	CASSDRALGYTF
NA	TRBV11-2	TRBJ1-1	NA	TGTGCCAGCAGCTTAGCTCAGGGCACTGAAGCTTTCTTT	CASSLAQGTEAFF
NA	TRBV25-1	TRBJ2-3	once	TGTGCCAGCAGTTTTTCACTTGGGGTTTGGGGCACAGATACGCAGTATTTT	CASSFSLGVWGTDTQYF
TRBD1	TRBV4-3	TRBJ2-5	NA	TGCGCCAGCAGCCAAGATGGACAGGGGGATGGAGAGACCCAGTACTTC	CASSQDGQGDGETQYF
NA	TRBV28	TRBJ1-1	NA	TGTGCCAGCAGTCTCACAGGGAGGGACACTGAAGCTTTCTTT	CASSLTGRDTEAFF
TRBD1	TRBV2	TRBJ1-2	once	TGTGCCAGCAGAACAGGGGATAACTATGGCTACACCTTC	CASRTGDNYGYTF
NA	TRBV28	TRBJ1-2	NA	TGTGCCAGCAGTTCCCGCCGGGGGGGGTCCTATGGCTACACCTTC	CASSSRRGGSYGYTF
TRBD2	TRBV7-3	TRBJ2-2	NA	TGTGCCAGCAGCTTTAGACTAGCGGGACCGATCGGCACCGGGGAGCTGTTTTTT	CASSFRLAGPIGTGELFF
NA	TRBV6-5	TRBJ1-5	NA	TGTGCCAGCAGGCTCAGACAGAGCAATCAGCCCCAGCATTTT	CASRLRQSNQPQHF
TRBD1	TRBV9	TRBJ2-3	NA	TGTGCCAGCAGCAGACAGGGGGCTCTTGAAACAGATACGCAGTATTTT	CASSRQGALETDTQYF
TRBD1	TRBV6-1	TRBJ1-6	NA	TGTGCCAGCAGTGAATCCCGACAGGGCACTTCACCCCTCCACTTT	CASSESRQGTSPLHF
NA	TRBV19	TRBJ1-2	once	TGTGCCAGTAGCGAAACGGACAGTAGCCCGGGCTACACCTTC	CASSETDSSPGYTF
NA	TRBV14	TRBJ2-2	NA	TGTGCCAGCAGCCGTCCGGGGGCCGGAACCGGGGAGCTGTTTTTT	CASSRPGAGTGELFF
TRBD2	TRBV4-1	TRBJ2-1	NA	TGCGCCAACAGCCAAGATCTCGGGGGGTTTTACAATGAGCAGTTCTTC	CANSQDLGGFYNEQFF
NA	TRBV5-1	TRBJ1-1	NA	TGCGCCAGCAGCTTGGTCGGCAGCCCGAACACTGAAGCTTTCTTT	CASSLVGSPNTEAFF
NA	TRBV4-2	TRBJ2-3	NA	TGTGCCAGCAGCCAAGGGATAGCGGAGAGAGATACGCAGTATTTT	CASSQGIAERDTQYF
NA	TRBV18	TRBJ2-7	once	TGTGCCAGCTCACCATATCCCCTCACCTCGTCCTACGAGCAGTACTTC	CASSPYPLTSSYEQYF
TRBD2	TRBV9	TRBJ2-3	NA	TGTGCCAGCAGCGTAACTAGCGGGAGGGGTACCGGCTACACAGATACGCAGTATTTT	CASSVTSGRGTGYTDTQYF
NA	TRBV6-5	TRBJ2-7	NA	TGTGCCAGCAGTTACTCGAAAGGCAGGGGCTACGAGCAGTACTTC	CASSYSKGRGYEQYF
TRBD2	TRBV28	TRBJ2-1	NA	TGTGCCATAGGCGGGGGATTTACGAATGAGCAGTTCTTC	CAIGGGFTNEQFF
TRBD1	TRBV6-1	TRBJ1-1	NA	TGTGCCAGCCGACCACAGGGGCCGAACACTGAAGCTTTCTTT	CASRPQGPNTEAFF
TRBD2	TRBV9	TRBJ2-1	NA	TGTGCCAGCAGCCTCGGACTAGCGGACTACAATGAGCAGTTCTTC	CASSLGLADYNEQFF
NA	TRBV7-9	TRBJ1-1	NA	TGTGCCAGCAGCCTAACTATGAACACTGAAGCTTTCTTT	CASSLTMNTEAFF